Below, 9 T cell receptor beta chains from the same sample are listed, as sequenced in a study of OX40 agonist ivuxolimab in advanced cancers. Using immunoSEQ multiplex PCR, the repertoire was profiled, and TCRdb retains in-frame clones only, with some absent. The sample records tens of thousands of clones, roughly 90% being singletons. The sequencing here drew on CD4+ or CD8+ T cells sorted from blood, taken in a trial of the OX40 agonist ivuxolimab. These receptors were obtained from an adult with an advanced solid tumor such as melanoma, head and neck, liver or kidney cancer.

This clone has a single count. The chain carries TRBV2 and TRBJ2-1; TRBD2 matches 10 bases. The germline gives CDR1 SNHLY, CDR2 FYNNEI. J gave up 10 bases and V 7 bases, and 10 bases lay outside the gene matches. This CDR3 has 14 residues. The CDR3 region is CASIGLAGAGEQFF. CDR3 nucleotide sequence: TGTGCCAGCATTGGTCTAGCGGGAGCTGGGGAGCAGTTCTTC.

This clone has only a few counts. This sequence joins TRBV27 and TRBJ1-5, with a tentative D call TRBD1 (6 bases). V shed 6 bases and J shed 7 bases, with 13 bases lying between them. CDR1 MNHEY and CDR2 SMNVEV come from the germline V gene (reference sequence). The CDR3 covers 13 residues. CDR3 protein: CASSTGTAQPQHF. The DNA of the CDR3 is TGTGCCAGCAGCACAGGGACGGCACAGCCCCAGCATTTT.

The chain recombines TRBV7-9 with TRBJ2-5; TRBD1 is a possible D gene (5 bases). Trimming stripped 5 bases from V and 5 bases from J, with 15 bases between. The germline gives CDR1 SEHNR, CDR2 FQNEAQ (reference sequence). The CDR3 covers 14 residues. The CDR3 nucleotides read TGTGCCAGCAGCCCACAGACAGCCCCGGAGACCCAGTACTTC. Encoded protein: CASSPQTAPETQYF. The full variable domain, rest sourced from reference TRBV7-9 and TRBJ2-5, is DTGVSQNPRHKITKRGQNVTFRCDPISEHNRLYWYRQTLGQGPEFLTYFQNEAQLEKSRLLSDRFSAERPKGSFSTLEIQRTEQGDSAMYLCASSPQTAPETQYFGPGTRLLVL.

This clone was observed a single time. This chain links TRBV5-6 with TRBJ2-5; no clear D gene. V lost 0 bases and J lost 3, with 15 bases in between. The CDR3 is 16 amino acids. Looked up from germline, CDR1 is SGHDT and CDR2 is YYEEEE. CDR3 in DNA: TGTGCCAGCAGCTTGGACAGTCCCCCCGAGAAAGAGACCCAGTACTTC. This codes for CASSLDSPPEKETQYF.

Written as DNA, the CDR3 is TGTGCCAGCAAAATGGACACTTCCCTAAATCAGCCCCAGCATTTT. Amino acid sequence: CASKMDTSLNQPQHF. The chain combines TRBV2 with TRBJ1-5; D may be TRBD1 (5 bases). The CDR3 loop spans 15 amino acids. Per germline, CDR1 SNHLY and CDR2 FYNNEI. V lost 7 bases and J lost 4, with 17 bases in between.

V usage is TRBV7-9 and J usage is TRBJ1-6, with D unresolved. The CDR3 is made up of 11 amino acids. Germline V lookup: CDR1 SEHNR, CDR2 FQNEAQ (reference sequence). V shed 6 bases and J shed 8 bases, with 5 bases lying between them. The CDR3 reads CASRVDSPLHF. CDR3 bases: TGTGCCAGCAGAGTCGATTCACCCCTCCACTTT.

This chain uses TRBV27 with TRBJ2-2; D assignment may be TRBD1 or TRBD2 (5 bases each). CDR3 length: 15 residues. CDR1 is MNHEY, CDR2 SMNVEV, per germline (reference sequence). With 5 bases removed from V and 1 base from J, the gap between germline ends came to 11 bases. The CDR3 reads CASSTRDQNTGELFF. CDR3 in DNA: TGTGCCAGCAGTACCCGGGACCAGAACACCGGGGAGCTGTTTTTT.

The chain combines TRBV4-1 with TRBJ1-1, with TRBD1 identical over 9 bases. CDR3 length: 14 residues. J was trimmed by 7 bases and V by 5 bases; bases with no gene match: 8. Germline V gene data show CDR1 as MGHRA and CDR2 as YSYEKL. The CDR3 coding sequence is TGCGCCAGCAGCAACAGGGGGCTTGAAGATGAAGCTTTCTTT. It codes for CASSNRGLEDEAFF.

The rearrangement links TRBV7-9 to TRBJ2-7, with TRBD1 identical over 10 bases. CDR1 SEHNR and CDR2 FQNEAQ come from the germline V gene (reference sequence). The CDR3 is 16 amino acids. The V and J ends lost 5 bases and 0 bases, in that order; junction bases with no gene match: 7. The CDR3 spells CASSLDRGAFSYEQYF. CDR3 in DNA: TGTGCCAGCAGCCTGGACAGGGGGGCTTTCTCCTACGAGCAGTACTTC. The entire variable domain, with the rest obtained from reference TRBV7-9 and TRBJ2-7, is as follows: DTGVSQNPRHKITKRGQNVTFRCDPISEHNRLYWYRQTLGQGPEFLTYFQNEAQLEKSRLLSDRFSAERPKGSFSTLEIQRTEQGDSAMYLCASSLDRGAFSYEQYFGPGTRLTVT.